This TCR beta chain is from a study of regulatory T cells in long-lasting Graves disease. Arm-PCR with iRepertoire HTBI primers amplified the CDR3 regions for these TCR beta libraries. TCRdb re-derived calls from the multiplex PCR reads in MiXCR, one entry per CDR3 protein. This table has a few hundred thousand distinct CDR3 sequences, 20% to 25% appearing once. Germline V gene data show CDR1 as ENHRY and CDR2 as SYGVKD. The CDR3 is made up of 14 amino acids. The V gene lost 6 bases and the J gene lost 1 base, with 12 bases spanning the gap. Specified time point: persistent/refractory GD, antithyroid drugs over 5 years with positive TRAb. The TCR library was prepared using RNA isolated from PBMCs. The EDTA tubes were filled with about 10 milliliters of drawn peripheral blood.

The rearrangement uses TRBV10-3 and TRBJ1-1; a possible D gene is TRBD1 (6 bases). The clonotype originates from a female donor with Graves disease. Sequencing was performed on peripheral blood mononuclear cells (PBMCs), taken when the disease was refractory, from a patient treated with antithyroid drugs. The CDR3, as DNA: TGTGCCATCAGAGCCGACAGGACGAACACTGAAGCTTTCTTT. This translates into CAIRADRTNTEAFF.